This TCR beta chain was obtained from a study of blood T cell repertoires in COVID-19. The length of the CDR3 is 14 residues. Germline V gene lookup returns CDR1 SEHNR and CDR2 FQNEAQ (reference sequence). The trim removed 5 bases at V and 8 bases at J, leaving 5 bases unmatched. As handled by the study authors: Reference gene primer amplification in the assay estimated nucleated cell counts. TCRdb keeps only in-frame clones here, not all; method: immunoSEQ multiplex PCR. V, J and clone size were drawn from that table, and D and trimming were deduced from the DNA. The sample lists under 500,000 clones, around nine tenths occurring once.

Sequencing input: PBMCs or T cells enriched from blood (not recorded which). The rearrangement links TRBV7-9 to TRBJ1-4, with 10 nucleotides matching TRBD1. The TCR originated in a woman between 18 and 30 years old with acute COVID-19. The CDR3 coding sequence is TGTGCCAGCAGCCTTGGGACAGGGGCGGAAAAACTGTTTTTT. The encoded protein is CASSLGTGAEKLFF.